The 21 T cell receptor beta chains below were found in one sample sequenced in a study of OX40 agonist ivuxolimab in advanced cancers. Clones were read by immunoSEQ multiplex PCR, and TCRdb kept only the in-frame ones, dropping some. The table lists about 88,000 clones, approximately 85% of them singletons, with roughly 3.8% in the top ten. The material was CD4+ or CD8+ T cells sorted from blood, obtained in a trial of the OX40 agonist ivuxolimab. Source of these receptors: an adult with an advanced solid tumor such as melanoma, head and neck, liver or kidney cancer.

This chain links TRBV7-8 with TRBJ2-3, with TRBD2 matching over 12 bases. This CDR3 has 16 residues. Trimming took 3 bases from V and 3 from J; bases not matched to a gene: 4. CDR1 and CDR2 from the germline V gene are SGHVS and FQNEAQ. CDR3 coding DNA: TGTGCCAGCAGCTTGACTAGCGGGAGAATAACAGATACGCAGTATTTT. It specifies CASSLTSGRITDTQYF.

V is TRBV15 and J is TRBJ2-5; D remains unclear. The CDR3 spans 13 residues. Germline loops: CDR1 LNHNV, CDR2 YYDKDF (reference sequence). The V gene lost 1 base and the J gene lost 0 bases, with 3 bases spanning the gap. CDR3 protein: CATSRGYQETQYF. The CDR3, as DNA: TGTGCCACCAGCAGAGGTTACCAAGAGACCCAGTACTTC.

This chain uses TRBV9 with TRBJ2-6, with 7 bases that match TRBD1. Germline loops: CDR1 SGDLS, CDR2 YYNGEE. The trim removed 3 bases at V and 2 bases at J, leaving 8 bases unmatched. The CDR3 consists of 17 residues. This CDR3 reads CASSAPTGAAGANVLTF. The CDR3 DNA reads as TGTGCCAGCAGCGCCCCCACAGGGGCGGCTGGGGCCAACGTCCTGACTTTC. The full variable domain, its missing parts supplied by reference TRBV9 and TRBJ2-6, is DSGVTQTPKHLITATGQRVTLRCSPRSGDLSVYWYQQSLDQGLQFLIQYYNGEERAKGNILERFSAQQFPDLHSELNLSSLELGDSALYFCASSAPTGAAGANVLTFGAGSRLTVL.

CDR3 nucleotide sequence: TGTGCCATCAGTGGCCGTCCGGGCTCTGGGGCCAACGTCCTGACTTTC. Its protein is CAISGRPGSGANVLTF. J is TRBJ2-6 and V is TRBV10-3; D gene ambiguous. The CDR3 runs 16 residues. V was shortened by 4 bases and J by 0 bases, with 10 bases between the two germline ends. CDR1 ENHRY and CDR2 SYGVKD come from the germline V gene.

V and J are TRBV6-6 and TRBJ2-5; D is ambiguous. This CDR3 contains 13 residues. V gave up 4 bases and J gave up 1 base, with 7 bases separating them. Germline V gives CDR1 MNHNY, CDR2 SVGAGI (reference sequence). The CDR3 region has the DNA TGTGCCAGCAGTTCGATGAGCCAAGAGACCCAGTACTTC. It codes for CASSSMSQETQYF.

The CDR3 reads CAWSLWTGTASYEQYF. The DNA for the CDR3 is TGTGCCTGGAGTCTATGGACTGGGACAGCCTCCTACGAGCAGTACTTC. The chain links TRBV30 to TRBJ2-5; 7 bases are shared with TRBD1. The J call may not be correct, given that the DNA end is closer to TRBJ2-7. Germline V lookup: CDR1 GTSNPN, CDR2 SVGIG (reference sequence). This CDR3 region has 16 residues.

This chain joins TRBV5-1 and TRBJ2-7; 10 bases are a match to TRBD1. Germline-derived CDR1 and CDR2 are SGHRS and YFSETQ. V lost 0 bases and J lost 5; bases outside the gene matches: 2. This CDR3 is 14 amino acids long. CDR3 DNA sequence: TGCGCCAGCAGCTTGGAAGGGACAGGGGACGAGCAGTACTTC. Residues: CASSLEGTGDEQYF.

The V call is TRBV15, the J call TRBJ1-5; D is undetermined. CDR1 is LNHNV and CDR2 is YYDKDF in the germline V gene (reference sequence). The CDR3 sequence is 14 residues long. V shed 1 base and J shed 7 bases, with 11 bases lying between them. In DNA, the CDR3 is TGTGCCACCAGCAGAGTGGGAGGGAGCCAGCCCCAGCATTTT. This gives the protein CATSRVGGSQPQHF.

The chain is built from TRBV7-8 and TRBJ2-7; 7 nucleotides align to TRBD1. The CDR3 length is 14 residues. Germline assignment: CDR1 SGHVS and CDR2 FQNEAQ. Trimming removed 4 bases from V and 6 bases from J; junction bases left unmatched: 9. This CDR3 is CASSSRQGSSEQYF. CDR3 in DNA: TGTGCCAGCAGCTCGAGACAGGGTAGTAGCGAGCAGTACTTC. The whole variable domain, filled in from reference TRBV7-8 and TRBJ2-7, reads GAGVSQSPRYKVAKRGQDVALRCDPISGHVSLFWYQQALGQGPEFLTYFQNEAQLDKSGLPSDRFFAERPEGSVSTLKIQRTQQEDSAVYLCASSSRQGSSEQYFGPGTRLTVT.

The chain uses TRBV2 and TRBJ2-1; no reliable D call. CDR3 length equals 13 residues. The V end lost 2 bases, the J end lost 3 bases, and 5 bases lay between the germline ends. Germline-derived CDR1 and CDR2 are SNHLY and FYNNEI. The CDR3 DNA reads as TGTGCCAGCAGTGAACTAGGCTACAATGAGCAGTTCTTC. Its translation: CASSELGYNEQFF.

In DNA form, the CDR3 reads TGTGCCAGTAGTGCGACCACAGGGGTCCAGCCCCAGCATTTT. Protein sequence: CASSATTGVQPQHF. The V gene is TRBV19, the J gene TRBJ1-5, with TRBD1 matching 7 bases. CDR3 length: 14 amino acids. With 5 bases clipped from V and 7 bases from J, the junction kept 8 bases outside the gene matches. Germline lookup yields CDR1 LNHDA and CDR2 SQIVND (reference sequence).

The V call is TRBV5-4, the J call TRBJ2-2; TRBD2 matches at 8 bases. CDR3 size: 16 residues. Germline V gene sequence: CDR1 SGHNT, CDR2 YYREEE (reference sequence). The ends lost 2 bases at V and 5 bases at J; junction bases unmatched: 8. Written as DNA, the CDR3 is TGTGCCAGCAGCTTTAGCGGCGCTAGCGGGACCGGGGAGCTGTTTTTT. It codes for CASSFSGASGTGELFF. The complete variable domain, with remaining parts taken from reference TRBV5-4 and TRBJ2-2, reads ETGVTQSPTHLIKTRGQQVTLRCSSQSGHNTVSWYQQALGQGPQFIFQYYREEENGRGNFPPRFSGLQFPNYSSELNVNALELDDSALYLCASSFSGASGTGELFFGEGSRLTVL.

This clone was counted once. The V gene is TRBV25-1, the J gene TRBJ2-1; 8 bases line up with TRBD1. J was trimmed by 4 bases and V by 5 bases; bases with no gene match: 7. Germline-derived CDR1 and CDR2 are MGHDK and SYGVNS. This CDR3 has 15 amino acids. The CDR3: CASSMGTGGYNEQFF. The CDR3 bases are TGTGCCAGCAGTATGGGTACAGGGGGTTACAATGAGCAGTTCTTC.

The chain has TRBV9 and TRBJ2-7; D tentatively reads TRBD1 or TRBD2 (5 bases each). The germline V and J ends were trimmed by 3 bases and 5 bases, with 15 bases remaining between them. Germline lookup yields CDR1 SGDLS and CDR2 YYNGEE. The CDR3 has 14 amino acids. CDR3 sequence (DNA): TGTGCCAGCAGCGCGGGGCCAGGTCTGGACGAGCAGTACTTC. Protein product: CASSAGPGLDEQYF.

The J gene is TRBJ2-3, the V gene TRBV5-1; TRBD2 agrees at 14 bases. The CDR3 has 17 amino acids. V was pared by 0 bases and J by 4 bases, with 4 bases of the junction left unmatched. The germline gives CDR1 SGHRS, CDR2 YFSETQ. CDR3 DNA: TGCGCCAGCAGCTTGGGAGGACTAGCGGGGGGCTCAGATACGCAGTATTTT. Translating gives CASSLGGLAGGSDTQYF.

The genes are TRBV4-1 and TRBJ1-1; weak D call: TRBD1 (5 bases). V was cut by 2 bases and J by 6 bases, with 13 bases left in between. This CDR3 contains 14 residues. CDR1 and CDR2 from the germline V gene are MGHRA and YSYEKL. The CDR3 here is CASSQPLGRPEAFF. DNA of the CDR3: TGCGCCAGCAGCCAACCCCTGGGACGGCCTGAAGCTTTCTTT.

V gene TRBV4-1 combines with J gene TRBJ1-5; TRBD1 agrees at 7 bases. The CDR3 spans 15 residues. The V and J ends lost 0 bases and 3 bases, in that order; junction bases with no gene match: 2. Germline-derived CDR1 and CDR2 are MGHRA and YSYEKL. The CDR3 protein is CASSQDDRDNQPQHF. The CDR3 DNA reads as TGCGCCAGCAGCCAAGATGACAGGGACAATCAGCCCCAGCATTTT.

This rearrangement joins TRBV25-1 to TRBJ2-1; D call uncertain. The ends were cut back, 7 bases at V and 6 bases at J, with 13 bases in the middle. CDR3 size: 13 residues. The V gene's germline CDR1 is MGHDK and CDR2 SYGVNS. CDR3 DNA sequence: TGTGCCAGCACAAGGGTTGGAAGCAATGAGCAGTTCTTC. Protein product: CASTRVGSNEQFF.

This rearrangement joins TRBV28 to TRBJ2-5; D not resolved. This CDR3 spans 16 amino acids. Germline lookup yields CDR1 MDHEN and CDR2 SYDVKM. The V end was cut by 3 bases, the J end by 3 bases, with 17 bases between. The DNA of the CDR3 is TGTGCCAGCAGTTTTTTCGGACGGCGGAAAAAAGAGACCCAGTACTTC. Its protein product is CASSFFGRRKKETQYF.

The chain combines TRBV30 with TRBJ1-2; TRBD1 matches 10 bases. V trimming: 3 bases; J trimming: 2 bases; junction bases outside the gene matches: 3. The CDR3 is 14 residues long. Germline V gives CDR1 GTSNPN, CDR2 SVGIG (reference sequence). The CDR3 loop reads CAWRTGGGNYGYTF. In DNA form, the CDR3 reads TGTGCCTGGAGGACAGGGGGCGGGAACTATGGCTACACCTTC.

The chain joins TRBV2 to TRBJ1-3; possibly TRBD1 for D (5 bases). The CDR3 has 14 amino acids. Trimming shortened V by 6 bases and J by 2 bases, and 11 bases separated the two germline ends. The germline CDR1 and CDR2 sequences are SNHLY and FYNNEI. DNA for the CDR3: TGTGCCAGCAGCAGGGATGTGACTGGAAACACCATATATTTT. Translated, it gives CASSRDVTGNTIYF.